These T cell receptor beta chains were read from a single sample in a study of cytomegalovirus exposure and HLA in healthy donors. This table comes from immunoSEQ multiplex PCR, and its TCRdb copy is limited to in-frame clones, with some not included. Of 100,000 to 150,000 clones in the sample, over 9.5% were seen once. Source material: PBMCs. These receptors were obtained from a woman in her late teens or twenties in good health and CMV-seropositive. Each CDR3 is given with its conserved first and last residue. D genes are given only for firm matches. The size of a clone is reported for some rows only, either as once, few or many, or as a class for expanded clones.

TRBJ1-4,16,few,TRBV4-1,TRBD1,CASSQEFRTGYEKLFF,TGCGCCAGCAGCCAAGAATTTAGGACAGGGTACGAAAAACTGTTTTTT
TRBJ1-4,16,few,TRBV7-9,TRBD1,CASSLGQGATNEKLFF,TGTGCCAGCAGCTTAGGGCAGGGGGCAACTAATGAAAAACTGTTTTTT
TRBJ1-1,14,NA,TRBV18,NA,CASSPGAVNTEAFF,TGTGCCAGCTCACCAGGGGCAGTGAACACTGAAGCTTTCTTT
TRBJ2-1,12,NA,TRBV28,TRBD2,CASQGLAKEQFF,TGTGCCAGCCAAGGACTAGCGAAGGAGCAGTTCTTC
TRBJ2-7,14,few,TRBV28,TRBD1,CASSDRGDSYEQYF,TGTGCCAGCAGTGACAGGGGAGACTCCTACGAGCAGTACTTC
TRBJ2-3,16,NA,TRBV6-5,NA,CASSYTSTPFGDTQYF,TGTGCCAGCAGTTACACCTCGACCCCCTTCGGGGATACGCAGTATTTT
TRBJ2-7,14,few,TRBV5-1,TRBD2,CASSIGLAQYEQYF,TGCGCCAGCAGCATAGGACTAGCCCAGTACGAGCAGTACTTC
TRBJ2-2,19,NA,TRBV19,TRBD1,CASSTKVGGQGVNTGELFF,TGTGCCAGTAGTACCAAAGTTGGAGGACAGGGGGTTAACACCGGGGAGCTGTTTTTT
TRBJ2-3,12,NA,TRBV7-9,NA,CASSLWPDTQYF,TGTGCCAGCAGCTTATGGCCAGATACGCAGTATTTT
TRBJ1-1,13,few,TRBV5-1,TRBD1,CASSLGGTVEAFF,TGCGCCAGCAGCTTGGGGGGGACAGTTGAAGCTTTCTTT
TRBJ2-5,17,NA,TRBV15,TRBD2,CATSGTSGQTVRETQYF,TGTGCCACCAGCGGGACTAGTGGACAGACAGTCCGGGAGACCCAGTACTTC
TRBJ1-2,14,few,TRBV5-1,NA,CASSLDRRAYGYTF,TGCGCCAGCAGCTTGGACAGGAGGGCATATGGCTACACCTTC
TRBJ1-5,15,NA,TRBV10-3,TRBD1,CAISESGTGPLAQHF,TGTGCCATCAGTGAGTCCGGGACAGGACCCTTGGCCCAGCATTTT
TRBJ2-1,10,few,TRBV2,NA,CASRRGEQFF,TGTGCCAGTAGGAGGGGTGAGCAGTTCTTC
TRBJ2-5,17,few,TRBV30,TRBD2,CAWSGAGTSGSWETQYF,TGTGCCTGGAGTGGTGCCGGGACTAGCGGGAGTTGGGAGACCCAGTACTTC
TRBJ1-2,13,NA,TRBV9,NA,CASSPGGNYGYTF,TGTGCCAGCAGCCCCGGGGGAAACTATGGCTACACCTTC
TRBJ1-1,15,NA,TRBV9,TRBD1,CASSVVGTGTTEAFF,TGTGCCAGCAGCGTAGTAGGGACAGGGACCACTGAAGCTTTCTTT
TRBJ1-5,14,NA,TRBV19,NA,CASTILGGYQPQHF,TGTGCCAGTACTATCCTGGGAGGTTATCAGCCCCAGCATTTT
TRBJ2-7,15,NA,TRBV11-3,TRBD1,CASSGRGQGENEQYF,TGTGCCAGCAGCGGCCGGGGACAGGGGGAGAACGAGCAGTACTTC
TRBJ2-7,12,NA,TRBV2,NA,CASNGDSYEQYF,TGTGCCAGCAACGGAGACAGCTACGAGCAGTACTTC
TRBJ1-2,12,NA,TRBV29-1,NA,CSVERGGYGYTF,TGCAGCGTTGAACGTGGGGGGTATGGCTACACCTTC
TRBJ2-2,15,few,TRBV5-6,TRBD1,CASSLGTGITGELFF,TGTGCCAGCAGCTTAGGGACAGGGATCACCGGGGAGCTGTTTTTT
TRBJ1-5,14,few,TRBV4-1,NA,CASNTVQGTQPQHF,TGCGCCAGCAACACCGTGCAGGGGACTCAGCCCCAGCATTTT
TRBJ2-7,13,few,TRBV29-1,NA,CSVEGGSAYEQYF,TGCAGCGTTGAAGGAGGGTCAGCCTACGAGCAGTACTTC
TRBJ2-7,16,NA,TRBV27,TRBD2,CASSPGTSGRIYEQYF,TGTGCCAGCAGTCCCGGGACTAGCGGGAGAATCTACGAGCAGTACTTC
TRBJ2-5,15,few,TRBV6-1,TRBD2,CASSRPSGVQETQYF,TGTGCCAGCAGTCGACCTAGCGGGGTTCAAGAGACCCAGTACTTC
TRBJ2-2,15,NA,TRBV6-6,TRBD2,CASRSGTKNTGELFF,TGTGCCAGCAGATCCGGGACTAAGAACACCGGGGAGCTGTTTTTT
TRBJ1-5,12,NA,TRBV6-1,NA,CASSNSGGPQHF,TGTGCCAGCAGTAATTCCGGAGGGCCCCAGCATTTT
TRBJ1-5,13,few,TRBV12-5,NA,CASGLLVSQPQHF,TGTGCTAGTGGTTTGCTAGTAAGTCAGCCCCAGCATTTT
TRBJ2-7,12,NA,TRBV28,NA,CASSPYRSEQYF,TGTGCCAGCAGTCCCTACAGGTCCGAGCAGTACTTC
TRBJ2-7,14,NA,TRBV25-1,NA,CASSEAVLEREQYF,TGTGCCAGCAGTGAAGCGGTACTAGAACGCGAGCAGTACTTC
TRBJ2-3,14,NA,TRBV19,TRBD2,CASRPGGSTDTQYF,TGTGCCAGTAGGCCGGGAGGAAGCACAGATACGCAGTATTTT
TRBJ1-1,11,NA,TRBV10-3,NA,CAIRVNTEAFF,TGTGCCATCCGGGTAAACACTGAAGCTTTCTTT
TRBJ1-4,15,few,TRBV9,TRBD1,CASSPGDRGSEKLFF,TGTGCCAGCAGCCCGGGGGACAGGGGGTCAGAAAAACTGTTTTTT